This T cell receptor beta chain was found in a study of shared T cell receptors in the human thymus. Using immunoSEQ multiplex PCR, the repertoire was profiled, and TCRdb retains in-frame clones only, with some absent. The sample includes hundreds of thousands of clones, 70% to 90% seen only once; the top ten take more than 0.009%. Germline lookup yields CDR1 MGHRA and CDR2 YSYEKL. The CDR3 extends over 19 amino acids. The V end lost 3 bases, the J end lost 6 bases, and 26 bases lay between the germline ends. The same specimen was also included in a second study, on human thymus T cells. That paper states: Corrective cardiac operations yielded the resected thymus tissue.

The clonotype comes from a boy younger than two with a congenital heart defect. The chain recombines TRBV4-1 with TRBJ1-4, with D possibly TRBD1 on 6 matching bases. The specimen sequenced was thymocytes. The CDR3 is CASSHPIQGIGYLDEKLFF. CDR3 nucleotide sequence: TGCGCCAGCAGCCACCCCATTCAGGGGATTGGATACTTGGATGAAAAACTGTTTTTT.